One sample yielded the 12 T cell receptor beta chains listed below, sequenced in a study of blood T cell repertoires in COVID-19. Profiled with immunoSEQ multiplex PCR; TCRdb holds only in-frame clones, not every one. The table shows some 100,000 clones, with approximately 86% occurring only once. The sample taken for sequencing was peripheral blood. These receptors all stem from a human donor in a cohort sampled during active COVID-19.

This clone was detected once. This sequence joins TRBV6-4 and TRBJ2-5, with 13 bases identical to TRBD2. V shed 6 bases, J shed 5 bases, and the junction held 6 bases outside the gene matches. The CDR3 covers 15 residues. Germline-derived CDR1 and CDR2 are MRHNA and SNTAGT. The CDR3 loop is CASRPRGLAGETQYF. The CDR3 region has the DNA TGTGCCAGCAGACCCCGGGGACTAGCGGGGGAGACCCAGTACTTC.

The chain couples TRBV14 to TRBJ2-1; the match to TRBD1 covers 7 bases. Trimming took 4 bases from V and 3 from J; bases not matched to a gene: 3. The CDR3 is 14 residues long. The germline gives CDR1 SGHDN, CDR2 FVKESK. CDR3 residues: CASSLGTVYNEQFF. As DNA, the CDR3 is TGTGCCAGCAGCCTAGGGACAGTCTACAATGAGCAGTTCTTC. The full variable domain, completed using reference TRBV14 and TRBJ2-1, is EAGVTQFPSHSVIEKGQTVTLRCDPISGHDNLYWYRRVMGKEIKFLLHFVKESKQDESGMPNNRFLAERTGGTYSTLKVQPAELEDSGVYFCASSLGTVYNEQFFGPGTRLTVL.

This rearrangement joins TRBV19 to TRBJ2-7; TRBD1 might be the D (5 bases). Germline V CDR1 and CDR2: LNHDA, SQIVND (reference sequence). Trimming shortened V by 11 bases and J by 4 bases, and 9 bases separated the two germline ends. The CDR3 is 10 amino acids. CDR3 nucleotides: TGTGCCGCAGGGTTATACGAGCAGTACTTC. Protein: CAAGLYEQYF. Combining the CDR3 with reference TRBV19 and TRBJ2-7 gives the whole variable domain DGGITQSPKYLFRKEGQNVTLSCEQNLNHDAMYWYRQDPGQGLRLIYYSQIVNDFQKGDIAEGYSVSREKKESFPLTVTSAQKNPTAFYLCAAGLYEQYFGPGTRLTVT.

Note on this clone: Other nucleotide sequences from this sample produce the same CDR3. The chain combines TRBV28 with TRBJ2-4, with D possibly TRBD1 on 6 matching bases. This CDR3 spans 13 amino acids. Trimming shortened V by 5 bases and J by 1 base, and 6 bases separated the two germline ends. The germline V gene has CDR1 MDHEN and CDR2 SYDVKM. The CDR3 is CASSGQAKNIQYF. DNA for the CDR3: TGTGCCAGCAGTGGACAGGCCAAAAACATTCAGTACTTC.

This chain links TRBV7-2 with TRBJ2-3; 7 bases agree with TRBD2. CDR3 length: 17 residues. Per germline, CDR1 SGHTA and CDR2 FQGNSA. V trimming: 4 bases; J trimming: 6 bases; junction bases outside the gene matches: 16. The CDR3 protein is CASSSTGTGDYLDTQYF. The DNA for the CDR3 is TGTGCCAGCAGCTCTACCGGGACTGGGGACTATCTGGATACGCAGTATTTT. Variable domain in full (rest from reference TRBV7-2 and TRBJ2-3): GAGVSQSPSNKVTEKGKDVELRCDPISGHTALYWYRQSLGQGLEFLIYFQGNSAPDKSGLPSDRFSAERTGGSVSTLTIQRTQQEDSAVYLCASSSTGTGDYLDTQYFGPGTRLTVL.

The chain links TRBV20-1 to TRBJ2-7; perhaps TRBD2 as D (6 bases). The CDR3 runs 13 residues. Looked up from germline, CDR1 is DFQATT and CDR2 is SNEGSKA (reference sequence). V was shortened by 3 bases and J by 7 bases, with 16 bases between the two germline ends. The CDR3 region is CSASRTSLGEQYF. CDR3 in DNA: TGCAGTGCTAGTCGAACTAGCCTGGGGGAGCAGTACTTC.

J is TRBJ2-2 and V is TRBV7-2, with 10 bases fitting TRBD2. The CDR3 is 19 amino acids. Germline-derived CDR1 and CDR2 are SGHTA and FQGNSA. V lost 5 bases and J lost 1; bases outside the gene matches: 13. The CDR3 loop reads CASSLRYRTSGLNTGELFF. The CDR3 coding sequence is TGTGCCAGCAGCCTTCGATATAGGACTAGCGGCTTGAACACCGGGGAGCTGTTTTTT.

The gene calls are TRBV7-6 and TRBJ2-7, with 10 bases matching TRBD1. Germline V lookup: CDR1 SGHVS, CDR2 FNYEAQ. The V gene end was trimmed by 5 bases and the J gene end by 3 bases; junction bases not matched to a gene: 7. The length of the CDR3 is 15 residues. CDR3 amino acids: CASSLGQGRFYEQYF. The CDR3 DNA sequence: TGTGCCAGCAGCCTGGGACAGGGGAGATTCTACGAGCAGTACTTC.

The chain is built from TRBV28 and TRBJ2-3, with D perhaps TRBD2 (5 bases). The germline V gene encodes CDR1 MDHEN and CDR2 SYDVKM. V was cut by 1 base and J by 5 bases, with 10 bases left in between. The CDR3 length is 14 residues. CDR3 protein: CASSLSAGRDTQYF. The CDR3 DNA reads as TGTGCCAGCAGTTTATCGGCGGGCAGAGATACGCAGTATTTT.

The chain recombines TRBV20-1 with TRBJ2-5, with 10 bases matching TRBD2. V shed 3 bases and J 0 bases; nucleotides not matched to a gene: 7. Germline V gives CDR1 DFQATT, CDR2 SNEGSKA (reference sequence). This CDR3 region has 16 residues. This CDR3 reads CSASLAGVWNQETQYF. CDR3 bases: TGCAGTGCTAGTCTAGCGGGAGTCTGGAACCAAGAGACCCAGTACTTC.

The chain couples TRBV29-1 to TRBJ1-5; 8 bases agree with TRBD1. The CDR3 has 12 residues. Trimming removed 4 bases from V and 7 bases from J; junction bases left unmatched: 3. From germline, CDR1 is SQVTM and CDR2 ANQGSEA. CDR3 in amino acids: CSVGTGKQPQHF. The CDR3 nucleotides read TGCAGCGTTGGGACAGGGAAACAGCCCCAGCATTTT.

This clone was found a few times. The chain couples TRBV9 to TRBJ1-1; 11 bases match TRBD1. The J segment lost 2 bases and the V segment lost 3 bases, leaving 18 bases of the junction unmatched. The CDR3 has 20 amino acids. Germline CDR1 reads SGDLS; CDR2 reads YYNGEE. The CDR3 region is CASSATLTPGQGVENTEAFF. CDR3 DNA: TGTGCCAGCAGCGCGACCCTCACGCCGGGACAGGGGGTCGAAAACACTGAAGCTTTCTTT.